This T cell receptor (beta chain) was obtained from a study of T cell responses to AZD1222 COVID-19 vaccine. Study findings and constraints: Regions 160-218 and 743-854 dominated among vaccine-associated CD4 TCRs spanning spike. Sampling captured repertoires only after the peak T cell response.

Assay used: immunoSEQ multiplex PCR; TCRdb lists only in-frame clones, some missing. The repertoire holds 140,000 or so clones, with more than 75% as singletons. The CDR3 consists of 12 residues. CDR1 is LNHDA and CDR2 is SQIVND in the germline V gene (reference sequence). Trimming pared 7 bases from V and 8 bases from J, leaving 12 bases between. About this clone: Its antigen is not identified.

This rearrangement joins TRBV19 to TRBJ2-1; a possible D gene is TRBD2 (6 bases). This receptor was obtained from an adult who received the AZD1222 COVID-19 vaccine. Specimen: peripheral blood, collected 28 days after the second AZD1222 dose. The CDR3 DNA reads TGTGCCAGTATTGGAGGGACCTATGAGCAGTTCTTC. Translated, it gives CASIGGTYEQFF. The whole variable domain, remainder taken from reference TRBV19 and TRBJ2-1, is DGGITQSPKYLFRKEGQNVTLSCEQNLNHDAMYWYRQDPGQGLRLIYYSQIVNDFQKGDIAEGYSVSREKKESFPLTVTSAQKNPTAFYLCASIGGTYEQFFGPGTRLTVL.